The TCR beta chain under discussion was sequenced for a study of CD8 T cells in Susac syndrome. On the study more broadly: Among the sequenced Susac syndrome patients, roughly 6 had active disease while 8 or 9 were in remission. Whole-study results and caveats: That the number of individuals in its TCR sequencing and HLA analysis was relatively small was acknowledged by the study.

RNA amounts of roughly 0.5 to 1 ug underwent reverse transcription with random hexamers. TCRdb recomputed calls from the immunoSEQ multiplex PCR reads with MiXCR, one row per CDR3 protein. The table has 70,000 to 95,000 distinct CDR3 sequences, 94% seen once. Note on this clonotype: Its antigen is unknown.

Sequencing targeted TCR beta in T cells from blood (CD8+ and CD4+). The CDR3 is made up of 16 amino acids. CDR1 is SQVTM, CDR2 ANQGSEA, per germline. Deletions cut 4 bases from V and 8 bases from J, with 24 bases between. Material: CD8+ T cells from PBMCs. The V gene is TRBV29-1, the J gene TRBJ2-1; perhaps D is TRBD1 or TRBD2 (5 bases each). The TCR comes from a human donor with Susac syndrome. This CDR3 reads CSVGQLTWGRGDEQFF. The CDR3 nucleotides read TGCAGCGTTGGCCAGTTGACCTGGGGCCGAGGGGATGAGCAGTTCTTC.